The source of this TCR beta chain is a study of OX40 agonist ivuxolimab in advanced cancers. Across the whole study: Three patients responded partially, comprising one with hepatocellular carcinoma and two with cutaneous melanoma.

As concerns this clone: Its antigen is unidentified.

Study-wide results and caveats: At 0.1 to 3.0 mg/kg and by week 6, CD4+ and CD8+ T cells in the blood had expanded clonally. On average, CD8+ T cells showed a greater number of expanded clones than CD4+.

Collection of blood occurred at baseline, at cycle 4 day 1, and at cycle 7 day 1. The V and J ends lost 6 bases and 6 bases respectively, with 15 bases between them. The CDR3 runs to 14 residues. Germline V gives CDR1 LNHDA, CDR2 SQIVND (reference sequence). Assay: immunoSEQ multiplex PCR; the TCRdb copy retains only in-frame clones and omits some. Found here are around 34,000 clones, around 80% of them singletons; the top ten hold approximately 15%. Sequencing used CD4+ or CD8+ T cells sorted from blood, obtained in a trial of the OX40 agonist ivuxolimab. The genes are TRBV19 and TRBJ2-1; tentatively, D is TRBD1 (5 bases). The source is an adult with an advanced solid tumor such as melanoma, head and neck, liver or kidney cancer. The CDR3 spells CASSLGAGFNEQFF. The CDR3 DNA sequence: TGTGCCAGTAGCCTTGGGGCCGGTTTCAATGAGCAGTTCTTC. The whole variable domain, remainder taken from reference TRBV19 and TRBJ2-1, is DGGITQSPKYLFRKEGQNVTLSCEQNLNHDAMYWYRQDPGQGLRLIYYSQIVNDFQKGDIAEGYSVSREKKESFPLTVTSAQKNPTAFYLCASSLGAGFNEQFFGPGTRLTVL.